The rows below give T cell receptor beta chains drawn from one sample of a study of shared clonotypes between healthy human individuals. Generated by immunoSEQ multiplex PCR, the TCRdb table keeps only in-frame clones and is missing some. This sample yields 1.5 million to 2.5 million clones, of which around 96% are seen a single time; 0.9% to 1.5% belongs to the top ten. The sample taken for sequencing was naive CD8+ T cells sorted from blood. The receptors shown here come from a young man in good health. Each CDR3 is given with its conserved first and last residue. D genes are given only for firm matches. Size is stated for part of the rows, as once, few or many counts, or as a class when the clone is expanded.

cdr3_nt cdr3_aa clone_size j_call d_call v_call
TGTGCCAGTAGTCCAGACAGGGGGATGAACACTGAAGCTTTCTTT CASSPDRGMNTEAFF few TRBJ1-1 TRBD1 TRBV19
TGTGCCAGCAGTCCCTTTGGGGGCTCCTACGAGCAGTACTTC CASSPFGGSYEQYF - TRBJ2-7 - TRBV5-4
TGTGCCAGCAGTCTCGAGAGAGGGACTGAAGCTTTCTTT CASSLERGTEAFF once TRBJ1-1 - TRBV6-5
TGTGCCAGCAGCGGTACAGAACCTTTCTATGGCTACACCTTC CASSGTEPFYGYTF - TRBJ1-2 - TRBV5-4
TGTGCCAGCAGCGCCACTAGCACCCAGAACACCGGGGAGCTGTTTTTT CASSATSTQNTGELFF - TRBJ2-2 - TRBV13
TGTGCCAGCAGTTGGACAGGGATCTACGAGCAGTACTTC CASSWTGIYEQYF - TRBJ2-7 TRBD1 TRBV27
TGTGCCAGCAGTTCTACAGGGGATTTGGTCGACGAGCAGTACTTC CASSSTGDLVDEQYF - TRBJ2-7 TRBD1 TRBV2
TGTGCCAGCAGCTTGTTTGAGATTTCCACAGATACGCAGTATTTT CASSLFEISTDTQYF - TRBJ2-3 - TRBV5-4
TGTGCCAGCACTTCGGGGACAGGAGATTACAATGAGCAGTTCTTC CASTSGTGDYNEQFF - TRBJ2-1 TRBD1 TRBV11-2
TGTGCCAGCAGTGCTATGGGTAATGTTCATGGCTACACCTTC CASSAMGNVHGYTF - TRBJ1-2 - TRBV6-6
TGTGCCAGCAGTTTATCGCATGGGACTATTGTCTACGAGCAGTACTTC CASSLSHGTIVYEQYF - TRBJ2-7 TRBD2 TRBV27
TGTGCCAGCAGCGTATGGGGACAGGTCACCTCTAACTATGGCTACACCTTC CASSVWGQVTSNYGYTF - TRBJ1-2 TRBD1 TRBV9
TGTGCCAGCAGTTTATCCGGCGGACGCCTCTCCTACGAGCAGTACTTC CASSLSGGRLSYEQYF once TRBJ2-7 - TRBV27
TGCGCCAGCAGCCAGGGCCCTGGTTCCTTTCAGGGCTCTATCGGAGAGACCCAGTACTTC CASSQGPGSFQGSIGETQYF many TRBJ2-5 - TRBV4-3
TGTGCCAGTAGTATTATTAGGGCGAACACCGGGGAGCTGTTTTTT CASSIIRANTGELFF - TRBJ2-2 - TRBV19
TGTGCCAGCAGTTTAACCTCAAGCCTTATGAACACTGAAGCTTTCTTT CASSLTSSLMNTEAFF - TRBJ1-1 - TRBV27
TGTGCCAGCAGCCCCGCTAATGTCCATGAGCAGTTCTTC CASSPANVHEQFF - TRBJ2-1 - TRBV9
TGTGCCAGCAGCTACAGGAGCTCCTATAATTCACCCCTCCACTTT CASSYRSSYNSPLHF few TRBJ1-6 - TRBV27
TGTGCCAGCAGCTTAGATCTAGCGGGAGGCAATGAGCAGTTCTTC CASSLDLAGGNEQFF - TRBJ2-1 TRBD2 TRBV11-2
TGTGCCAGCAGCATGCCGGGACTAGCCGTATACGAGCAGTACTTC CASSMPGLAVYEQYF - TRBJ2-7 TRBD2 TRBV5-8
TGTGCCAGCAGTTTATCGACCGGTGTATCGGGCGAGCAGTACTTC CASSLSTGVSGEQYF - TRBJ2-7 - TRBV27
TGTGCCTGGATTCCGGGACAGGGTAATTCACCCCTCCACTTT CAWIPGQGNSPLHF - TRBJ1-6 TRBD1 TRBV30
TGCGCCAGCAGCCTGATTAGCGGAGGAAGCTCCTACGAGCAGTACTTC CASSLISGGSSYEQYF - TRBJ2-7 - TRBV4-1
TGTGCCAGCAGTTACTCGAACTCTGAGGGATTGAAGACCCAGTACTTC CASSYSNSEGLKTQYF - TRBJ2-5 - TRBV6-6
TGTGCCTCGACAGGTCTGTCGTTCGACGAGCAGTACTTC CASTGLSFDEQYF - TRBJ2-7 - TRBV30
TGTGCCAGCTCACCACCGAAGGGCACTAGCACAGATACGCAGTATTTT CASSPPKGTSTDTQYF - TRBJ2-3 - TRBV18
TGCGCCAGCAGCCAAGATCGGGGTCAGGGCACAGATACGCAGTATTTT CASSQDRGQGTDTQYF - TRBJ2-3 - TRBV4-3
TGTGCCAGCAGCCACGGCCTGGTAGGATGGGAAGTAGAAACAGATACGCAGTATTTT CASSHGLVGWEVETDTQYF - TRBJ2-3 - TRBV4-2
TGTGCCAGCAGCCAGAGCTCTGGAAACACCATATATTTT CASSQSSGNTIYF - TRBJ1-3 - TRBV5-5
TGTGCCAGCAGCTTCGCAGGGCAGGATACGCAGTATTTT CASSFAGQDTQYF - TRBJ2-3 - TRBV28
TGCGCCAGCAGTGACGAGGGAAGCTCCTACAATGAGCAGTTCTTC CASSDEGSSYNEQFF - TRBJ2-1 - TRBV10-2
TGTGCCAGCAGCTTAGTCGGCCGATACAATGAGCAGTTCTTC CASSLVGRYNEQFF few TRBJ2-1 - TRBV7-2
TGTGCCAGCAGCTTAGCGGTTATAGCGGGTACCCCAGATACGCAGTATTTT CASSLAVIAGTPDTQYF - TRBJ2-3 TRBD2 TRBV7-9
TGTGCCAGCAGCTTTTTAGATACGCAGTATTTT CASSFLDTQYF - TRBJ2-3 - TRBV7-9
TGTGCCAGCAGCTTAGCCCCGACAGGGGGCGGCAATCAGCCCCAGCATTTT CASSLAPTGGGNQPQHF - TRBJ1-5 TRBD1 TRBV11-3
TGTGCCAGCTCACCATCACCGGGACAGGGGAAAAACATTCAGTACTTC CASSPSPGQGKNIQYF - TRBJ2-4 TRBD1 TRBV18
TGTGCCAGCAGCTTAACCCCTAACTATGGCTACACCTTC CASSLTPNYGYTF - TRBJ1-2 - TRBV13
TGTGCCAGCAGCGTTTCGGGACACGGCTCCTACGAGCAGTACTTC CASSVSGHGSYEQYF - TRBJ2-7 - TRBV9
TGTGCCAGCAGCCCGAGCCCCTTGGGCACAGATACGCAGTATTTT CASSPSPLGTDTQYF - TRBJ2-3 - TRBV11-2
TGTGCCAGCAGCGTCGACGGCGCAGGGTCCGGCGAGACCCAGTACTTC CASSVDGAGSGETQYF - TRBJ2-5 - TRBV9
TGTGCCAGCAGTGCCGGGGACACCATGAACACTGAAGCTTTCTTT CASSAGDTMNTEAFF - TRBJ1-1 - TRBV28
TGTGCCAGCGATCAGGCAGGGGGCTGGTACGAGCAGTACTTC CASDQAGGWYEQYF - TRBJ2-7 TRBD1 TRBV6-1
TGTGCCAGCAGCGGAACAGGGGACTACGAGCAGTACTTC CASSGTGDYEQYF - TRBJ2-7 TRBD1 TRBV7-9
TGCGCCAGCAGCTTGGCCACTTCTAGCACAGATACGCAGTATTTT CASSLATSSTDTQYF - TRBJ2-3 - TRBV5-1
TGTGCCAGCAGCGGACAGGGGTTTCGTTCCTCGAATGAGCAGTTCTTC CASSGQGFRSSNEQFF - TRBJ2-1 TRBD1 TRBV7-9
TGTGCCAGCAGTTTAGAGGGTGGGTATAGCAATCAGCCCCAGCATTTT CASSLEGGYSNQPQHF once TRBJ1-5 - TRBV28
TGTGCCAGCTCACCAGAGAACACTGAAGCTTTCTTT CASSPENTEAFF - TRBJ1-1 - TRBV18
TGCGCCAGCAGCCTAACCGGGACAGGGACGCAGGAAGCTTTCTTT CASSLTGTGTQEAFF - TRBJ1-1 TRBD1 TRBV5-1
TGTGCCAGCAGCGTAGGGGAGACAGGCTACAATGAGCAGTTCTTC CASSVGETGYNEQFF - TRBJ2-1 - TRBV9
TGTGCCAGCCCTCAGCTGGGGAACCAAGAGACCCAGTACTTC CASPQLGNQETQYF - TRBJ2-5 - TRBV21-1
TGTGCCTGGAGTACGGGGCCGGGACAGGGCTACGAGCAGTACTTC CAWSTGPGQGYEQYF - TRBJ2-7 TRBD1 TRBV30
TGTGCCAGCAGTTTGGGAGGGGATGGCTACACCTTC CASSLGGDGYTF - TRBJ1-2 - TRBV28
TGTGCCAGCAGTTACGACAGGAATGAGCAGTTCTTC CASSYDRNEQFF - TRBJ2-1 - TRBV6-5
TGTGCCAGCAGGTCGCGGTCCTACGAGCAGTACTTC CASRSRSYEQYF - TRBJ2-7 - TRBV27
TGTGCCAGCAGCTGGGATGGGACAGTCCAGACAGATACGCAGTATTTT CASSWDGTVQTDTQYF - TRBJ2-3 TRBD1 TRBV5-6
TGTGCCAGCAGCCGACCCGGCCAGGGCCTCTACGAGCAGTACTTC CASSRPGQGLYEQYF - TRBJ2-7 - TRBV11-2
TGTGCCAGCAGCCTGGGGCAGTGGGGGCTGGACACCGGGGAGCTGTTTTTT CASSLGQWGLDTGELFF once TRBJ2-2 - TRBV27